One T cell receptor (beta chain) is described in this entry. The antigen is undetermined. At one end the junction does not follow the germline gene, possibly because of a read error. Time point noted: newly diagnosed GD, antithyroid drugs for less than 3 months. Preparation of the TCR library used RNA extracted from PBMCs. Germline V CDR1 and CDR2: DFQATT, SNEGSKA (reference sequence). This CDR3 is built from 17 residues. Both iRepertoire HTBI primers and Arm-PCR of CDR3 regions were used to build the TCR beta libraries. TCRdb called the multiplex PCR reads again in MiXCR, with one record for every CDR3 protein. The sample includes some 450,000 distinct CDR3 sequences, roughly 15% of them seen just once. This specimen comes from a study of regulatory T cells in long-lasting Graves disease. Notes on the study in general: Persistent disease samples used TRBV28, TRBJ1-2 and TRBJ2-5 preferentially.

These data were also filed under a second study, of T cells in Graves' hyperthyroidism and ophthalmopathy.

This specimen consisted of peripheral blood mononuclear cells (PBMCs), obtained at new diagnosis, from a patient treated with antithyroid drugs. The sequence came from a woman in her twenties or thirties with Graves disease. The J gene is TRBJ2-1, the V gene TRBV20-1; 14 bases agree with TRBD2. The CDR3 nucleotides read TGCAGTGCGCCCGGGACTAGCGGGAGTAGTTCCTACAATGAGCGGTTCTTC. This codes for CSAPGTSGSSSYNERFF.